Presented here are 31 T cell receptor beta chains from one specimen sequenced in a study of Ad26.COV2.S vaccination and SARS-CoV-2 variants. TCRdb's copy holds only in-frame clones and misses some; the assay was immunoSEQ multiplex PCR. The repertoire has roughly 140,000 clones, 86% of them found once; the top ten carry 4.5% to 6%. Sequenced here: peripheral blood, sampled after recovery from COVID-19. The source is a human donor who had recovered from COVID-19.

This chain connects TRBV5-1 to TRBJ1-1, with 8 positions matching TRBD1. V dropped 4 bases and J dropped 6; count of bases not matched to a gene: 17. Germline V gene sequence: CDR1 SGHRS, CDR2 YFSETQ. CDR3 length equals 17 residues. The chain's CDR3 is CASSLGPSGQGSSEAFF. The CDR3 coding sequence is TGCGCCAGCAGCCTCGGGCCTTCAGGACAGGGAAGTTCTGAAGCTTTCTTT.

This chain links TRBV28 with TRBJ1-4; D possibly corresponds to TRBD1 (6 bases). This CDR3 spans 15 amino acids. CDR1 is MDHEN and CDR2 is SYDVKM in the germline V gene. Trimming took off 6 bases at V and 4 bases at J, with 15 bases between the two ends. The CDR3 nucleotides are TGTGCCAGCAGCGCCCCGGACAGCAATAATGAAAAACTGTTTTTT. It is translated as CASSAPDSNNEKLFF.

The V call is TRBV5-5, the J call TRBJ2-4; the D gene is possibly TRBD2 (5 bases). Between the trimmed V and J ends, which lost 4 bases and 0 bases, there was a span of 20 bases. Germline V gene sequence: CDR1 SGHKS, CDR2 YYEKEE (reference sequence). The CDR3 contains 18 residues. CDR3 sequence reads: CASSPTGKGDLAKNIQYF. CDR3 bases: TGTGCCAGCAGCCCGACGGGAAAGGGTGATCTAGCCAAAAACATTCAGTACTTC.

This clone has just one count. As DNA, the CDR3 is TGTGCCAGCAGACCACAGGGGAGCAATCAGCCCCAGCATTTT. Translation: CASRPQGSNQPQHF. The gene calls are TRBV6-6 and TRBJ1-5, with 7 bases fitting TRBD1. From germline, CDR1 is MNHNY and CDR2 SVGAGI (reference sequence). This CDR3 region has 14 residues. V was pared by 6 bases and J by 1 base, with 3 bases of the junction left unmatched.

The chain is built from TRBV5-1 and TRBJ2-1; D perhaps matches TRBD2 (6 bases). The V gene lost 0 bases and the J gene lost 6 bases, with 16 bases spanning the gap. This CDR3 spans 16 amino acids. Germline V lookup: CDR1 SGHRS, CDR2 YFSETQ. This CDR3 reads CASSLALDYVGNEQFF. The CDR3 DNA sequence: TGCGCCAGCAGCTTGGCTCTGGACTACGTCGGCAATGAGCAGTTCTTC.

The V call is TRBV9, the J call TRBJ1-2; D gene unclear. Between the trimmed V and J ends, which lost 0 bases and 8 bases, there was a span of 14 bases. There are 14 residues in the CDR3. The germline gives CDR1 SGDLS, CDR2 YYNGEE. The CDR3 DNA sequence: TGTGCCAGCAGCGTAGATTCGGGCTTGGGAGGCTACACCTTC. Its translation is CASSVDSGLGGYTF.

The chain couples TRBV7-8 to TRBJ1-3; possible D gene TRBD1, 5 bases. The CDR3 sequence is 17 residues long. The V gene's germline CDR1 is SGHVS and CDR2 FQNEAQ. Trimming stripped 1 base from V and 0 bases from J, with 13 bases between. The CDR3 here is CASSLVGGSISGNTIYF. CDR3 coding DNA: TGTGCCAGCAGCTTAGTGGGGGGGTCGATCTCTGGAAACACCATATATTTT.

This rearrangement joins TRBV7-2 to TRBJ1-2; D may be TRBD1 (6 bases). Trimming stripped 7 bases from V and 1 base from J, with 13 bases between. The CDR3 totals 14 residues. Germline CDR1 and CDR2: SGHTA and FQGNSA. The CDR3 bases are TGTGCCAGCATCACGACAGGTTATAACTATGGCTACACCTTC. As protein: CASITTGYNYGYTF.

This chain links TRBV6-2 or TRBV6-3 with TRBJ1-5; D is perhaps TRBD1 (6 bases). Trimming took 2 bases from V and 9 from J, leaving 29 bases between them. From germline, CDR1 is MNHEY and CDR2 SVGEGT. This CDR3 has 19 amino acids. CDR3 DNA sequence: TGTGCCAGCAGTTACCAGGGGACTGTCAGCCCTAATCTCACCAGGCCCCAGCATTTT. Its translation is CASSYQGTVSPNLTRPQHF.

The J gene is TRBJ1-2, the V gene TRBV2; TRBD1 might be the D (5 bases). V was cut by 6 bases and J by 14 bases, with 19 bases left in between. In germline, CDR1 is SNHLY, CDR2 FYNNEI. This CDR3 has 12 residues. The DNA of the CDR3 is TGTGCCAGCAGCGCCTCTGGGGGGTACGGAACCTTC. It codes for CASSASGGYGTF.

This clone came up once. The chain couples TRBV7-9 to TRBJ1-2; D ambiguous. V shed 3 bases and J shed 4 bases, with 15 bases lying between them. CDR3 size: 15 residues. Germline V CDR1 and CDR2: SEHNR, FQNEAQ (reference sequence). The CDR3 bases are TGTGCCAGCAGCTTTGTTGCGGCAGACCTCTATGGCTACACCTTC. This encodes CASSFVAADLYGYTF.

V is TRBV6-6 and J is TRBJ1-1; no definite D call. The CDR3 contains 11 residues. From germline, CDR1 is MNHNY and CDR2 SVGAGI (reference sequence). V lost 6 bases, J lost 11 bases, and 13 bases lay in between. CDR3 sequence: CASSPGGLAFF. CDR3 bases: TGTGCCAGCAGCCCGGGCGGGTTGGCTTTCTTT.

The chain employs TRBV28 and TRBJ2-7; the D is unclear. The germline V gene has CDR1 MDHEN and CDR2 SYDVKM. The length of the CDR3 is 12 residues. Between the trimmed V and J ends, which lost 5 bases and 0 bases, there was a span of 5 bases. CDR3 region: CASSQSSYEQYF. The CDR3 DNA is TGTGCCAGCAGTCAGAGCTCCTACGAGCAGTACTTC.

The CDR3 DNA reads TGTGCCTGGACCGGGTTAGGGGCAACCTACAATGAGCAGTTCTTC. As protein: CAWTGLGATYNEQFF. This chain links TRBV30 with TRBJ2-1; D may be TRBD1 (5 bases). With 4 bases removed from V and 2 bases from J, the gap between germline ends came to 15 bases. Germline assignment: CDR1 GTSNPN and CDR2 SVGIG (reference sequence). This CDR3 spans 15 amino acids.

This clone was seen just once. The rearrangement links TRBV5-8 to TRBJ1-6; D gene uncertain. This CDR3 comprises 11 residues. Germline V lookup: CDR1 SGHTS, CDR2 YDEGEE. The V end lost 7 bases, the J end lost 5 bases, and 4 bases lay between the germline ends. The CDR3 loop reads CASGNNSPLHF. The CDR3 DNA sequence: TGTGCCAGCGGAAATAATTCACCCCTCCACTTT.

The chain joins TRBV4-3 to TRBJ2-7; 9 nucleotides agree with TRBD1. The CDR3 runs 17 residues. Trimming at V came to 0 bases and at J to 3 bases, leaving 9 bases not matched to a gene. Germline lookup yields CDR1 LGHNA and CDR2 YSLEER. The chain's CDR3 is CASSQERWTGVNYEQYF. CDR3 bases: TGCGCCAGCAGCCAAGAAAGATGGACAGGGGTGAACTACGAGCAGTACTTC.

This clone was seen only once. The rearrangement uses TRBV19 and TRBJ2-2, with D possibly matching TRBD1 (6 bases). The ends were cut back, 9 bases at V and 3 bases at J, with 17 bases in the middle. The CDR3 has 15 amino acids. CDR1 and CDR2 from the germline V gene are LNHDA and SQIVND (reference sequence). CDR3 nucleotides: TGTGCCAGCGAGTACTCAGGGGCGTACACCGGGGAGCTGTTTTTT. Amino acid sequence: CASEYSGAYTGELFF.

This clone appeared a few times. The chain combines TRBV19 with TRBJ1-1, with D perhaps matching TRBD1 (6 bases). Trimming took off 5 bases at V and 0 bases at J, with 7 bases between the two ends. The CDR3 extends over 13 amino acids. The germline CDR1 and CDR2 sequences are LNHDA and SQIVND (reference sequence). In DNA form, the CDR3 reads TGTGCCAGTAGTCGGGACATGAACACTGAAGCTTTCTTT. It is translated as CASSRDMNTEAFF.

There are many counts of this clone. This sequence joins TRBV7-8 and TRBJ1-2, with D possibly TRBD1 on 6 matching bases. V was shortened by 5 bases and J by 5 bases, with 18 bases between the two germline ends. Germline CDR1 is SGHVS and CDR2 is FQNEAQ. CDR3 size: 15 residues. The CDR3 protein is CASSPRTEGVYGYTF. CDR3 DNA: TGTGCCAGCAGCCCACGGACGGAGGGGGTGTATGGCTACACCTTC.

The CDR3: CAWSLIGGNYEQYF. CDR3 DNA: TGTGCCTGGAGTTTGATTGGGGGAAACTACGAGCAGTACTTC. The rearrangement uses TRBV30 and TRBJ2-7; D possibly matches TRBD1 or TRBD2 (5 bases each). Trimming removed 2 bases from V and 3 bases from J, with 14 bases in between. The CDR3 sequence is 14 residues long. Germline lookup yields CDR1 GTSNPN and CDR2 SVGIG (reference sequence). Full variable domain (rest looked up from reference TRBV30 and TRBJ2-7): SQTIHQWPATLVQPVGSPLSLECTVEGTSNPNLYWYRQAAGRGLQLLFYSVGIGQISSEVPQNLSASRPQDRQFILSSKKLLLSDSGFYLCAWSLIGGNYEQYFGPGTRLTVT.

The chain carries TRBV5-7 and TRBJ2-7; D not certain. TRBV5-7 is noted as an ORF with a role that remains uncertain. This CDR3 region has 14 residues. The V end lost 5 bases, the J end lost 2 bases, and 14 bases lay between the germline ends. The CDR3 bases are TGTGCCAGCAGGTGGGGAAGGTTTCCCTACGAGCAGTACTTC. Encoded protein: CASRWGRFPYEQYF.

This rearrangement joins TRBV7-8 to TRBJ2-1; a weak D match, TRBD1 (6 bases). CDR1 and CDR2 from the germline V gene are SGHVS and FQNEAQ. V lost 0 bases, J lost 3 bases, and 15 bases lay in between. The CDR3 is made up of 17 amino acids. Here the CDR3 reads CASSLAHGRGFYNEQFF. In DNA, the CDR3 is TGTGCCAGCAGCTTAGCGCATGGCAGGGGTTTCTACAATGAGCAGTTCTTC.

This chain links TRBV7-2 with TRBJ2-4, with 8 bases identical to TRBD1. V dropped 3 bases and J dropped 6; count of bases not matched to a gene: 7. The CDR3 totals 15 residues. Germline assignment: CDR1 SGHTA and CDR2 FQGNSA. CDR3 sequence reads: CASSLTGAVLNIQYF. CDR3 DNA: TGTGCCAGCAGCTTGACAGGGGCCGTACTAAACATTCAGTACTTC.

CDR3 in DNA: TGTGCCAGCAGCCAAGTCGCAGGGTATTTAGGGACCGGGGAGCTGTTTTTT. It specifies CASSQVAGYLGTGELFF. The chain uses TRBV3-1 (or the pseudogene TRBV3-2) and TRBJ2-2; TRBD1 might be the D (5 bases). This CDR3 spans 17 amino acids. In germline, CDR1 is LGHDT, CDR2 YNNKEL (reference sequence). The V end was cut by 1 base, the J end by 5 bases, with 17 bases between.

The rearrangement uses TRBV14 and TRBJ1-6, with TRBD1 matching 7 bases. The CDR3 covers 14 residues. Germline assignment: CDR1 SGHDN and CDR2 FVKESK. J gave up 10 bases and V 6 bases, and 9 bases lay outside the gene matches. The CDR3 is CASRLTGTGSPLHF. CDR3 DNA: TGTGCCAGCAGGCTGACAGGGACTGGGTCACCCCTCCACTTT. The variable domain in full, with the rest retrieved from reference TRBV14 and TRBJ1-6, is EAGVTQFPSHSVIEKGQTVTLRCDPISGHDNLYWYRRVMGKEIKFLLHFVKESKQDESGMPNNRFLAERTGGTYSTLKVQPAELEDSGVYFCASRLTGTGSPLHFGNGTRLTVT.

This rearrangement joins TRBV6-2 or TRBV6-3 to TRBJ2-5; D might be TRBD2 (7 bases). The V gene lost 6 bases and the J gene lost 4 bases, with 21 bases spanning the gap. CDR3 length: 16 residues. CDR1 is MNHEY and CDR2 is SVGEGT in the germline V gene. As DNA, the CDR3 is TGTGCCAGCAGCCTGACTGGGGGGGCCATTTTAGAGACCCAGTACTTC. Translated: CASSLTGGAILETQYF.

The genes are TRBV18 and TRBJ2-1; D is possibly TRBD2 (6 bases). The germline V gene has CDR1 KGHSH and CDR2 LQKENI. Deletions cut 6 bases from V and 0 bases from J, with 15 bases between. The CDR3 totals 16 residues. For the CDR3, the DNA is TGTGCCAGCTCCCGGGCGGGGAGTAGCTCCTACAATGAGCAGTTCTTC. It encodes CASSRAGSSSYNEQFF.

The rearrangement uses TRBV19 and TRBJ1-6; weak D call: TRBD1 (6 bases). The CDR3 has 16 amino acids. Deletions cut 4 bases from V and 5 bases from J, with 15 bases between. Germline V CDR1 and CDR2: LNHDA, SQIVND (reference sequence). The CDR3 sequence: CASSTYRDLDNSPLHF. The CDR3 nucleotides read TGTGCCAGTAGTACTTACAGGGATTTGGATAATTCACCCCTCCACTTT.

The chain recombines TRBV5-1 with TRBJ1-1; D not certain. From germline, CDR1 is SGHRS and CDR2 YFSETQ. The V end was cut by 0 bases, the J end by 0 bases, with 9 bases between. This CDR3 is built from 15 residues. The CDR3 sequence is CASSLGQILNTEAFF. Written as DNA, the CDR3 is TGCGCCAGCAGCTTGGGGCAGATACTGAACACTGAAGCTTTCTTT. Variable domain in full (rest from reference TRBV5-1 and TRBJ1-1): KAGVTQTPRYLIKTRGQQVTLSCSPISGHRSVSWYQQTPGQGLQFLFEYFSETQRNKGNFPGRFSGRQFSNSRSEMNVSTLELGDSALYLCASSLGQILNTEAFFGQGTRLTVV.

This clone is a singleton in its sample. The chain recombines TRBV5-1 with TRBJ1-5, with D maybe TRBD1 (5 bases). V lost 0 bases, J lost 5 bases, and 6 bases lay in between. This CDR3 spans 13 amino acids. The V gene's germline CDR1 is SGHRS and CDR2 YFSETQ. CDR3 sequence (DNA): TGCGCCAGCAGCTTGGCGACAGATCAGCCCCAGCATTTT. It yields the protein CASSLATDQPQHF.

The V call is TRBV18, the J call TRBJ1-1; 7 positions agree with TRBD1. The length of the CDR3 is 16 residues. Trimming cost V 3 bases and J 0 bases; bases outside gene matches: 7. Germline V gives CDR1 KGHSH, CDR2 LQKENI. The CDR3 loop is CASSPSTGLMNTEAFF. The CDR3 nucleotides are TGTGCCAGCTCACCCTCGACAGGGTTAATGAACACTGAAGCTTTCTTT.